Below, 32 T cell receptor beta chains from the same sample are listed, as sequenced in a study of T cell repertoires in cytomegalovirus infection. TCRdb re-called the reads through MiXCR, storing one row per CDR3 protein. Of about 180,000 distinct CDR3 sequences in the sample, approximately 17% were seen once. The specimen sequenced was CD8+ T cells from PBMCs. All receptors come from a human donor in good health (CMV status not recorded). Some clones in this sample may be carry-over from other donors' samples.

This chain joins TRBV6-5 and TRBJ1-2, with 7 positions matching TRBD1. J was trimmed by 0 bases and V by 6 bases; bases with no gene match: 7. Germline CDR1 is MNHEY and CDR2 is SVGAGI. The CDR3 is 15 residues long. CDR3 DNA: TGTGCCAGCAGAGCCCCGGGACAGCCTAACTATGGCTACACCTTC. Its protein product is CASRAPGQPNYGYTF.

The chain has TRBV4-1 and TRBJ1-5; D uncertain. CDR1 is MGHRA, CDR2 YSYEKL, per germline. V lost 2 bases to trimming and J lost 0 bases, with 11 bases between them. The CDR3 has 16 amino acids. DNA for the CDR3: TGCGCCAGCAGCCAAAGCCCCGCGTATAGCAATCAGCCCCAGCATTTT. Translated, it gives CASSQSPAYSNQPQHF.

V gene TRBV19 combines with J gene TRBJ2-1; 7 bases match TRBD1. Losses at the gene ends were 5 bases for V and 3 bases for J; bases not matched to a gene: 10. The CDR3 is made up of 16 amino acids. The germline CDR1 and CDR2 sequences are LNHDA and SQIVND (reference sequence). The CDR3 DNA sequence: TGTGCCAGTAGTCCCGGGACAGAGTTTCGCTACAATGAGCAGTTCTTC. Amino acid sequence: CASSPGTEFRYNEQFF.

V and J are TRBV4-2 and TRBJ2-2, with a tentative D call TRBD1 (5 bases). V lost 7 bases, J lost 2 bases, and 17 bases lay in between. This CDR3 is built from 16 residues. The germline V gene has CDR1 LGHNA and CDR2 YNFKEQ. This CDR3 is CASKPYLQGNTGELFF. CDR3 nucleotides: TGTGCCAGCAAACCCTATCTTCAGGGAAACACCGGGGAGCTGTTTTTT.

This rearrangement joins TRBV29-1 to TRBJ2-1, with unresolved D. V dropped 1 base and J dropped 9 bases, with 16 bases sitting between them. Germline-derived CDR1 and CDR2 are SQVTM and ANQGSEA. The CDR3 has 14 residues. The CDR3 coding sequence is TGCAGCGTTGAAGTTGAATCCTCCTATCTTGAGCAGTTCTTC. It encodes CSVEVESSYLEQFF.

The rearrangement links TRBV7-2 to TRBJ2-3; TRBD1 is a possible D gene (6 bases). The ends were cut back, 11 bases at V and 3 bases at J, with 9 bases in the middle. CDR3 length equals 11 residues. Germline values: CDR1 SGHTA, CDR2 FQGNSA. CDR3 DNA sequence: TGTGCCCCCAGGGGAACAGATACGCAGTATTTT. Its translation is CAPRGTDTQYF.

The chain recombines TRBV25-1 with TRBJ1-2; 8 bases are shared with TRBD1. The CDR3 is made up of 15 amino acids. V was pared by 1 base and J by 4 bases, with 5 bases of the junction left unmatched. The V gene's germline CDR1 is MGHDK and CDR2 SYGVNS. The CDR3 loop is CASSESTGAPYGYTF. In nucleotides, the CDR3 is TGTGCCAGCAGTGAATCGACAGGGGCCCCCTATGGCTACACCTTC.

This clonotype was counted only a few times. The rearrangement links TRBV2 to TRBJ2-1, with TRBD2 matching 12 bases. Looked up from germline, CDR1 is SNHLY and CDR2 is FYNNEI. The V segment lost 3 bases and the J segment 2 bases; nucleotides outside the gene matches: 5. The CDR3 is 17 amino acids. CDR3 nucleotides: TGTGCCAGCAGTGAGTCTAGCGGGGGGGTTACCTACAATGAGCAGTTCTTC. Its translation is CASSESSGGVTYNEQFF.

J is TRBJ1-1 and V is TRBV6-5; perhaps TRBD1 as D (5 bases). This CDR3 has 17 amino acids. CDR1 is MNHEY, CDR2 SVGAGI, per germline. V shed 0 bases and J shed 0 bases, with 14 bases lying between them. The CDR3 sequence is CASSYSSTARLNTEAFF. The DNA of the CDR3 is TGTGCCAGCAGTTACTCCTCGACAGCTCGTCTGAACACTGAAGCTTTCTTT.

This chain uses TRBV11-2 with TRBJ2-5; D is unresolved. The CDR3 consists of 14 residues. Per germline, CDR1 SGHAT and CDR2 FQNNGV. V lost 7 bases and J 0 bases, leaving 12 bases between the germline ends. CDR3 loop: CASTKWADQETQYF. Written as DNA, the CDR3 is TGTGCCAGCACCAAGTGGGCAGACCAAGAGACCCAGTACTTC.

This clonotype was counted only a few times. The limits of the CDR3 on the DNA are not certain, so only TCRdb's listed CDR3 is given. The rearrangement joins TRBV7-8 to TRBJ2-1; no check of the table's D call, TRBD1, against the DNA was made. The CDR3 region is 14 residues in length, termini included. Germline V CDR1 and CDR2: SGHVS, FQNEAQ. The chain's CDR3 is CASILGGGYNEQFF.

The chain combines TRBV7-8 with TRBJ2-1; 11 bases fit TRBD2. The germline CDR1 and CDR2 sequences are SGHVS and FQNEAQ. V lost 4 bases to trimming and J lost 4 bases; unmatched junction nucleotides: 3. The CDR3 loop spans 15 amino acids. CDR3 bases: TGTGCCAGCAGCTCCACTAGCGGGGGTTACAATGAGCAGTTCTTC. This sequence encodes CASSSTSGGYNEQFF.

This clonotype occurred a few times. The CDR3 DNA is TGTGCCAGCAGCCCGACGGTCTCTGGAAACACCATATATTTT. Translating it yields CASSPTVSGNTIYF. The rearrangement uses TRBV4-2 and TRBJ1-3; D unresolved. The CDR3 runs 14 residues. The V and J ends lost 4 bases and 0 bases respectively, with 7 bases between them. Germline CDR1 reads LGHNA; CDR2 reads YNFKEQ.

This clonotype was seen only once. This sequence may be a read error, since a much larger clone differs from it by one base. The chain employs TRBV30 and TRBJ1-1; 7 nucleotides align to TRBD1. The CDR3 sequence is 15 residues long. The germline V gene has CDR1 GTSNPN and CDR2 SVGIG (reference sequence). CDR3 DNA: TGTGCCTGGAGTGTACTCGGGACAGAGAACGCTGAAGCTTTCTTT. Translation gives CAWSVLGTENAEAFF.

There are a few counts of this clonotype. The chain has TRBV12-3 or TRBV12-4 and TRBJ2-5; 10 bases map to TRBD2. The junction had 16 bases not matched to a gene; V was cut back by 5 bases and J by 4 bases. CDR3 length: 18 residues. The CDR3 is CASSIPSGSGGPGETQYF. In nucleotides, the CDR3 is TGTGCCAGCAGTATACCTTCGGGTAGCGGGGGGCCCGGAGAGACCCAGTACTTC.

This clonotype was seen more than once but under ten times. The V and J genes are TRBV19 and TRBJ2-1, with 9 bases fitting TRBD2. CDR3 length equals 14 residues. Germline-derived CDR1 and CDR2 are LNHDA and SQIVND (reference sequence). V gave up 3 bases and J gave up 5 bases; unmatched junction bases: 2. In DNA, the CDR3 is TGTGCCAGTAGTATCGCGGGGGGGCACAATGAGCAGTTCTTC. It yields the protein CASSIAGGHNEQFF.

V and J are TRBV12-3 or TRBV12-4 and TRBJ2-5; perhaps TRBD2 as D (7 bases). Trimming pared 5 bases from V and 3 bases from J, leaving 13 bases between. This CDR3 is built from 14 residues. This CDR3 reads CASSPVGGEETQYF. CDR3 bases: TGTGCCAGCAGTCCGGTAGGGGGGGAAGAGACCCAGTACTTC.

The V call is TRBV19, the J call TRBJ2-1; 14 bases are shared with TRBD2. V lost 9 bases and J lost 8; bases outside the gene matches: 12. CDR1 and CDR2 (germline): LNHDA, SQIVND (reference sequence). The CDR3 runs 16 residues. In DNA form, the CDR3 reads TGTGCCAGCGGCTCACTGACTAGCGGGGGGGCGGATGAGCAGTTCTTC. Translated, it gives CASGSLTSGGADEQFF.

This clonotype has just a few counts. This sequence joins TRBV19 and TRBJ1-1, with D possibly TRBD1 on 5 matching bases. Per germline, CDR1 LNHDA and CDR2 SQIVND (reference sequence). CDR3 length: 15 residues. The V gene lost 3 bases and the J gene lost 0 bases, with 11 bases spanning the gap. The CDR3 loop reads CASSIGRGMNTEAFF. CDR3 DNA sequence: TGTGCCAGTAGTATCGGTCGGGGGATGAACACTGAAGCTTTCTTT.

This clonotype has just a few counts. Written as DNA, the CDR3 is TGTGCCAGCAGCCAAACAGGAGATGAGCAGTTCTTC. Its translation: CASSQTGDEQFF. This chain connects TRBV4-2 to TRBJ2-1, with D maybe TRBD1 (5 bases). Trimming took 2 bases from V and 8 from J, leaving 7 bases between them. This CDR3 spans 12 amino acids. Germline CDR1 LGHNA, CDR2 YNFKEQ.

This clonotype was picked up a small number of times. V and J are TRBV6-2 or TRBV6-3 and TRBJ2-4; D ambiguous. Trimming pared 2 bases from V and 6 bases from J, leaving 8 bases between. This CDR3 has 13 residues. Looked up from germline, CDR1 is MNHEY and CDR2 is SVGEGT. The CDR3 DNA reads as TGTGCCAGCAGTTACGACACGGGAAACATTCAGTACTTC. Translation: CASSYDTGNIQYF.

This chain connects TRBV14 to TRBJ1-2; tentatively, D is TRBD1 (5 bases). The CDR3 spans 12 residues. Trimming removed 3 bases at V and 8 bases at J, with 10 bases between. Germline CDR1 is SGHDN and CDR2 is FVKESK. CDR3 DNA: TGTGCCAGCAGCCAGTTGAGGGACGGCTACACCTTC. Residues: CASSQLRDGYTF.

The chain is built from TRBV6-2 or TRBV6-3 and TRBJ1-2; 8 bases map to TRBD1. CDR1 is MNHEY, CDR2 SVGEGT, per germline. The CDR3 totals 14 residues. V trimming: 4 bases; J trimming: 6 bases; junction bases outside the gene matches: 7. The CDR3 region has the DNA TGTGCCAGCAGTTGGATGGACAGGGTGAATGGCTACACCTTC. As protein: CASSWMDRVNGYTF.

This clonotype showed up many times. The chain uses TRBV7-2 and TRBJ1-4; D might be TRBD1 (5 bases). The CDR3 consists of 15 residues. V was pared by 2 bases and J by 2 bases, with 9 bases between. The germline V gene has CDR1 SGHTA and CDR2 FQGNSA. The CDR3, as DNA: TGTGCCAGCAGCTTACGATGGGGCACTAATGAAAAACTGTTTTTT. Protein product: CASSLRWGTNEKLFF.

The genes are TRBV14 and TRBJ2-7; the match to TRBD1 covers 7 bases. Trimming at V came to 1 base and at J to 3 bases, leaving 6 bases not matched to a gene. The CDR3 has 15 amino acids. Per germline, CDR1 SGHDN and CDR2 FVKESK. CDR3 sequence: CASSQGTGFGYEQYF. DNA for the CDR3: TGTGCCAGCAGCCAAGGGACAGGCTTCGGCTACGAGCAGTACTTC.

The table lists this clonotype with a few counts. The chain joins TRBV28 to TRBJ1-4; D not certain. The V and J ends lost 2 bases and 5 bases respectively, with 9 bases between them. The CDR3 spans 14 residues. Per the germline V gene, CDR1 is MDHEN and CDR2 is SYDVKM. CDR3 region: CASSLNRMNEKLFF. The CDR3 DNA is TGTGCCAGCAGTTTAAACAGAATGAATGAAAAACTGTTTTTT. Full variable domain (missing parts from reference TRBV28 and TRBJ1-4): DVKVTQSSRYLVKRTGEKVFLECVQDMDHENMFWYRQDPGLGLRLIYFSYDVKMKEKGDIPEGYSVSREKKERFSLILESASTNQTSMYLCASSLNRMNEKLFFGSGTQLSVL.

The chain joins TRBV5-5 to TRBJ2-3, with D perhaps assigned TRBD1 or TRBD2 (5 bases each). CDR3 length equals 14 residues. Trimming pared 3 bases from V and 5 bases from J, leaving 13 bases between. Germline V CDR1 and CDR2: SGHKS, YYEKEE (reference sequence). The CDR3 sequence is CASSSGTARDTQYF. The CDR3 bases are TGTGCCAGCAGCTCTGGGACCGCCCGAGATACGCAGTATTTT.

This rearrangement joins TRBV28 to TRBJ2-7; the D call may be TRBD1 or TRBD2 (5 bases each). The CDR3 length is 14 residues. CDR1 and CDR2 (germline): MDHEN, SYDVKM. V was clipped by 5 bases and J by 5 bases, with 16 bases between them. CDR3 sequence (DNA): TGTGCCAGCAGTCCACAGGAGGAACTTGACGAGCAGTACTTC. Protein product: CASSPQEELDEQYF.

CDR3 loop: CASSWGWTEAFF. The DNA for the CDR3 is TGTGCCAGCAGTTGGGGGTGGACTGAAGCTTTCTTT. The V gene is TRBV12-3 or TRBV12-4, the J gene TRBJ1-1, with a tentative D call TRBD1 (5 bases). The V gene lost 4 bases and the J gene lost 5 bases, with 8 bases spanning the gap. The CDR3 is made up of 12 amino acids.

The chain uses TRBV11-3 and TRBJ2-3; no firm D call. CDR1 is SGHNT, CDR2 YENEEA, per germline. This CDR3 comprises 13 residues. The germline V and J ends were trimmed by 1 base and 4 bases, with 6 bases remaining between them. The chain's CDR3 is CASSLGVADTQYF. Here the CDR3 DNA reads TGTGCCAGCAGCTTAGGGGTTGCAGATACGCAGTATTTT.

This clonotype was seen only a few times. CDR3 in DNA: TGTGCCAGCAGCTCGGGACAGAACTACGAGCAGTACTTC. This translates into CASSSGQNYEQYF. The chain combines TRBV7-9 with TRBJ2-7, with 7 bases lining up with TRBD1. In germline, CDR1 is SEHNR, CDR2 FQNEAQ (reference sequence). V gave up 4 bases and J gave up 3 bases; unmatched junction bases: 3. CDR3 length: 13 amino acids.

J is TRBJ2-4 and V is TRBV11-2; tentative D call: TRBD2 (6 bases). The CDR3 totals 16 residues. Between the trimmed V and J ends, which lost 1 base and 0 bases, there was a span of 10 bases. Germline CDR1 and CDR2: SGHAT and FQNNGV. CDR3 loop: CASSLVGGLAKNIQYF. CDR3 nucleotides: TGTGCCAGCAGCTTAGTCGGGGGTCTAGCCAAAAACATTCAGTACTTC.